The TCR beta chain described here comes from a study of T cells in Graves' hyperthyroidism and ophthalmopathy (dated by TCRdb to about 2019). Study-level background: Peripheral blood samples were taken at initial diagnosis, before any treatment was given. To identify distinguishing TCR V-J signatures, a discovery cohort of about 100 patients was used, comprising some 45 with Graves' ophthalmopathy and 55 to 65 with stable Graves' hyperthyroidism. Prospective prediction of ophthalmopathy was tested in an independent validation cohort of fewer than 20 hyperthyroidism patients and 17 patients who later progressed to ophthalmopathy. The 100 discovery patients were randomly split 7:3 into training and test sets. Thyroid tissue and blood T-cell repertoires from six or seven Graves' hyperthyroidism patients were also compared in the study. After blood sampling, hyperthyroidism patients were treated with methimazole at a starting dose of 30 mg daily, and ophthalmopathy patients were treated with high-dose intravenous methylprednisolone. TCR Vbeta CDR3 sequencing of some 140 peripheral blood samples (43 ophthalmopathy, 75 or so hyperthyroidism and roughly 17 progressor patients) is reported in the paper.

The TCR beta CDR3 regions were amplified from the RNA transcripts. The first round of RT-PCR for the TCR CDR3 was performed with the HTBI primer set and the Qiagen OneStep RT-PCR kit. A second multiplex PCR round built the libraries, followed by size selection and purification. The libraries were sequenced on an Illumina HiSeq2000 using paired-end 100 bp reads. The published analysis was carried out like this. SOAPnuke was used to process the raw data, with reads discarded if the reads contained adapters or uncalled bases, had a mean Phred below 15, or lacked an exact constant-primer or identifier match. High-quality paired reads were merged using COPE v1.2.5, and each unique nucleotide sequence was defined as a clonotype. Clonotypes were aligned to IMGT TRBV, TRBD and TRBJ reference segments using MiTCR v1.1. Only V-J combinations with frequency above 0.0001, covering 99.2% of repertoires, were analysed. A TCS score was defined as the ratio between F50 (clonal expansion) and ExV (chaos), using BLOSUM62-based TCRdist between CDR3 peptides within each V-J. Welch's t-statistics and random forest reduced 500 to 650 V-J features to fewer than 15, which were used in a naive Bayes classifier (R e1071). TCRdb ran its own pipeline on the public reads, namely fastp trimming at Q25 and MiXCR clone calling, and kept in-frame beta chains. Rows are unified per CDR3 protein, each entry keeping the most common DNA and genes. For this entry, the V and J calls and clone size follow TCRdb and not the study's own pipeline. A total of 700,000 or so distinct CDR3 sequences appear in this sample, about 16% of them only once. The ten largest clones capture under 10% of the sample.

Stable Graves' hyperthyroidism was defined as no progression to ophthalmopathy during 18 months of follow-up. Hyperthyroidism patients were newly diagnosed, had a disease duration of under 2 months, and were aged 18 to 65 years. The study excluded patients with uncontrolled infections, other autoimmune diseases, pregnancy or lactation. Diagnoses relied on clinical symptoms, serum thyroxine and TRAb, thyroid ultrasound and orbital computed tomography. PBMCs were separated from roughly 10 ml of fresh peripheral blood using Ficoll-Paque density gradient centrifugation. Trizol reagent was used to extract total RNA, and RNA quality was then checked on an Agilent 2100 Bioanalyzer. The cysteine opens and the phenylalanine closes a CDR3 of 15 amino acids. The read is trimmed to its CDR3 DNA, 45 bases read in frame from base 1. CDR1 SGHKS and CDR2 YYEKEE are derived from the germline V gene (reference sequence).

Study-wide conclusions, independent of this receptor: In validation, progression to ophthalmopathy was predicted by the model with 55% to 71% sensitivity and roughly 76% specificity, a median of approximately 6.5 months before onset. Blood samples also contained most of the expanded thyroid clonotypes (frequency above 0.001), which suggests that blood repertoires may reflect thyroid immune responses. In cross-validation, a model built on a 13 V-J signature told ophthalmopathy apart from stable hyperthyroidism with over 85% sensitivity and roughly 81% specificity, and in testing the same model reached 80%/75%. No statistical method was used to set the sample size in advance, and investigators knew the group allocation.

Concerning this clonotype itself: The target of this receptor is not known. The junction and the germline gene differ at one end; a read error may be behind it.

The sample was blood. The sequence derives from a man in his late teens or twenties with Graves' hyperthyroidism. The chain is encoded by TRBV5-5 joined to TRBJ2-1; there is no confident call for the D gene. Read as DNA, the sequence is TGCGCCAGCAGCCCGACCGTGCAAGCGCTCCATGAGCAGTTCTTC. Translated, this is CASSPTVQALHEQFF.